The next 16 T cell receptor beta chains were all read from a single sample in a study of cytomegalovirus exposure and HLA in healthy donors. TCRdb's copy holds only in-frame clones and misses some; the assay was immunoSEQ multiplex PCR. Among approximately 270,000 clones listed, 85% to 90% were seen once. Material: PBMCs. The receptors come from a woman between 18 and 30 years old in good health and CMV-seronegative.

On this clone: An end of the junction differs from the germline gene, which may be a read error. This sequence joins TRBV18 and TRBJ1-6, with D unresolved. The CDR3 has 16 amino acids. The germline V gene has CDR1 KGHSH and CDR2 LQKENI. DNA of the CDR3: TGTGCCAGCTCAACACCTTGGAGGGAAAGGAACTCACCCCTCCACTTT. Translation: CASSTPWRERNSPLHF.

This chain joins TRBV6-6 and TRBJ2-7, with TRBD1 identical over 7 bases. The V gene's germline CDR1 is MNHNY and CDR2 SVGAGI (reference sequence). This CDR3 is built from 13 residues. The J segment lost 0 bases and the V segment lost 4 bases, leaving 0 bases of the junction unmatched. This CDR3 is CASSWDSSYEQYV. The DNA for the CDR3 is TGTGCCAGCAGTTGGGACAGCTCCTACGAGCAGTACGTC.

The chain combines TRBV7-9 with TRBJ1-5; D is ambiguous. Germline-derived CDR1 and CDR2 are SEHNR and FQNEAQ (reference sequence). V was shortened by 3 bases and J by 2 bases, with 5 bases between the two germline ends. CDR3 length: 13 amino acids. CDR3 amino acids: CASSFPGNQPQHF. The CDR3 DNA reads as TGTGCCAGCAGCTTCCCGGGCAATCAGCCCCAGCATTTT.

The chain recombines TRBV9 with TRBJ1-1, with D possibly TRBD1 on 6 matching bases. CDR3 length: 14 amino acids. Trimming removed 4 bases at V and 3 bases at J, with 13 bases between. The V gene's germline CDR1 is SGDLS and CDR2 YYNGEE. The CDR3 bases are TGTGCCAGCAGCCCCCACAGGGTGCACACTGAAGCTTTCTTT. Residues: CASSPHRVHTEAFF. Full variable domain (outside the CDR3, taken from reference TRBV9 and TRBJ1-1): DSGVTQTPKHLITATGQRVTLRCSPRSGDLSVYWYQQSLDQGLQFLIQYYNGEERAKGNILERFSAQQFPDLHSELNLSSLELGDSALYFCASSPHRVHTEAFFGQGTRLTVV.

This rearrangement joins TRBV6-5 to TRBJ1-6; D is undetermined. V lost 2 bases, J lost 3 bases, and 8 bases lay in between. Germline CDR1 reads MNHEY; CDR2 reads SVGAGI. This CDR3 is 15 amino acids long. This CDR3 is CASSYDTVYNSPLHF. The CDR3 DNA reads as TGTGCCAGCAGTTACGACACCGTCTATAATTCACCCCTCCACTTT.

V usage is TRBV27 and J usage is TRBJ2-1, with TRBD1 matching 12 bases. V lost 6 bases and J lost 1; bases outside the gene matches: 7. Per germline, CDR1 MNHEY and CDR2 SMNVEV (reference sequence). The CDR3 loop spans 17 amino acids. The CDR3 loop is CASSRPGQGASYNEQFF. In DNA form, the CDR3 reads TGTGCCAGCAGCCGACCGGGACAGGGGGCTTCCTACAATGAGCAGTTCTTC.

V gene TRBV7-9 combines with J gene TRBJ2-7, with TRBD1 as a possible D gene (6 bases). There are 14 residues in the CDR3. Between the trimmed V and J ends, which lost 8 bases and 2 bases, there was a span of 16 bases. Germline V lookup: CDR1 SEHNR, CDR2 FQNEAQ (reference sequence). The CDR3 spells CASESAGATYEQYF. CDR3 bases: TGTGCCAGCGAGTCGGCAGGGGCAACCTACGAGCAGTACTTC.

This rearrangement joins TRBV14 to TRBJ1-1; D is ambiguous. The V end was cut by 3 bases, the J end by 7 bases, with 12 bases between. This CDR3 spans 13 amino acids. CDR1 is SGHDN, CDR2 FVKESK, per germline. This chain's CDR3 is CASSHAVADEAFF. DNA for the CDR3: TGTGCCAGCAGCCACGCAGTCGCGGATGAAGCTTTCTTT.

This chain joins TRBV18 and TRBJ1-3; tentative D call: TRBD1 (6 bases). Germline CDR1 reads KGHSH; CDR2 reads LQKENI. This CDR3 is 17 amino acids long. V lost 3 bases, J lost 1 base, and 16 bases lay in between. The CDR3, as DNA: TGTGCCAGCTCACCCCAGCTGGACAGTAGATCTGGAAACACCATATATTTT. Its translation is CASSPQLDSRSGNTIYF.

The chain combines TRBV5-4 with TRBJ2-7, with 7 bases lining up with TRBD2. Per germline, CDR1 SGHNT and CDR2 YYREEE (reference sequence). After removal of 4 bases from V and 3 bases from J, the junction contained 10 bases not matched to a gene. CDR3 length: 15 amino acids. The CDR3 protein is CASSPVGGNSYEQYF. In nucleotides, the CDR3 is TGTGCCAGCAGCCCTGTCGGGGGGAATAGCTACGAGCAGTACTTC.

CDR3 coding DNA: TGTGCCAGCAGCTTAGCCCGCCAGGGCCATAACTATGGCTACACCTTC. It yields the protein CASSLARQGHNYGYTF. The chain couples TRBV7-8 to TRBJ1-2; weak D call: TRBD1 (5 bases). Germline V lookup: CDR1 SGHVS, CDR2 FQNEAQ. V was pared by 0 bases and J by 1 base, with 12 bases between. The CDR3 loop spans 16 amino acids.

The chain joins TRBV30 to TRBJ2-1, with TRBD2 matching over 8 bases. The length of the CDR3 is 16 residues. V shed 3 bases and J 0 bases; nucleotides not matched to a gene: 7. Germline V gene lookup returns CDR1 GTSNPN and CDR2 SVGIG (reference sequence). The CDR3 bases are TGTGCCTGGAGCGGGGGGGGCAGGAGCTCCTACAATGAGCAGTTCTTC. This sequence encodes CAWSGGGRSSYNEQFF.

The gene calls are TRBV5-1 and TRBJ2-3, with TRBD1 identical over 7 bases. CDR1 and CDR2 (germline): SGHRS, YFSETQ. The CDR3 loop spans 16 amino acids. Germline trimming cut 4 bases from V and 6 bases from J; bases unmatched to any gene: 14. Here the CDR3 reads CASSAAGTALSDTQYF. As DNA, the CDR3 is TGCGCCAGCAGCGCAGCCGGGACAGCTCTTTCGGATACGCAGTATTTT.

The chain joins TRBV7-2 to TRBJ2-1; D is possibly TRBD2 (6 bases). Germline loops: CDR1 SGHTA, CDR2 FQGNSA. Between the trimmed V and J ends, which lost 1 base and 7 bases, there was a span of 14 bases. CDR3 size: 15 residues. The CDR3 sequence: CASSLGRGIRNEQFF. CDR3 in DNA: TGTGCCAGCAGCTTAGGGCGGGGCATAAGGAATGAGCAGTTCTTC.

The V and J genes are TRBV2 and TRBJ2-5; no definite D call. Germline-derived CDR1 and CDR2 are SNHLY and FYNNEI. The CDR3 loop spans 15 amino acids. The ends were cut back, 0 bases at V and 1 base at J, with 9 bases in the middle. The CDR3 bases are TGTGCCAGCAGTGAAGCGCGACTCCTCCAAGAGACCCAGTACTTC. It yields the protein CASSEARLLQETQYF.

The V and J genes are TRBV7-3 and TRBJ2-3; the D is unclear. This CDR3 is built from 14 residues. Germline V lookup: CDR1 SGHTA, CDR2 FQGTGA. V lost 2 bases and J lost 4, with 10 bases in between. CDR3 sequence (DNA): TGTGCCAGCAGCTTACAGGCGTCCCCAGATACGCAGTATTTT. The encoded protein is CASSLQASPDTQYF.